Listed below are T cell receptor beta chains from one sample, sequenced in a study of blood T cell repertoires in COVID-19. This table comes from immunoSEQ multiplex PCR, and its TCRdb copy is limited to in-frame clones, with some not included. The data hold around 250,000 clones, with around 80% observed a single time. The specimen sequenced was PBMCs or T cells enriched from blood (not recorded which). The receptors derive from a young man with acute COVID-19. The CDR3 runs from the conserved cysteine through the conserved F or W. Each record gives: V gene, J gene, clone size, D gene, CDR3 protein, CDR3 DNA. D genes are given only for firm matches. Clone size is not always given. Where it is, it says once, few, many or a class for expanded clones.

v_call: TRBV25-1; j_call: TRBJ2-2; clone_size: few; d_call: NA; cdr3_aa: CASRRTGQNGELFF; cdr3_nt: TGTGCCAGCAGAAGAACAGGGCAGAACGGGGAGCTGTTTTTT
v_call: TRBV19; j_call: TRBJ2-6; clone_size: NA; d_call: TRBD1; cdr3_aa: CASSIDRRRLGDRDRSGANVLTF; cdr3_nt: TGTGCCAGTAGTATAGATCGGAGGCGACTCGGGGACAGGGACCGCTCTGGGGCCAACGTCCTGACTTTC
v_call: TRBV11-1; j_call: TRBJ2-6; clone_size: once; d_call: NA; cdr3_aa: CASSYDNSGANVLTF; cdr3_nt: TGTGCCAGCAGCTACGACAACTCTGGGGCCAACGTCCTGACTTTC
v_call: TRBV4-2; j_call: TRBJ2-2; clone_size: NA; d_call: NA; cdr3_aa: CASSRGEADAGELFF; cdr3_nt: TGTGCCAGCAGCCGGGGGGAGGCGGACGCCGGGGAGCTGTTTTTT
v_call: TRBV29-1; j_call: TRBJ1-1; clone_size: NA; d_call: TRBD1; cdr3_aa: CSVGDRGSRVRSTEAFF; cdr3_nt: TGCAGCGTTGGGGACAGGGGTTCTAGAGTACGCTCCACTGAAGCTTTCTTT
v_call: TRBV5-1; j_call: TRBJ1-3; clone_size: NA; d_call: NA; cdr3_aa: CASSLDERNTIYF; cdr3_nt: TGCGCCAGCAGCTTGGATGAGAGAAACACCATATATTTT
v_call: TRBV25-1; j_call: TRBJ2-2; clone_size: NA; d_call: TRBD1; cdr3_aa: CASSDTGDRANTGELFF; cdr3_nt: TGTGCCAGCAGTGATACGGGGGACAGGGCAAACACCGGGGAGCTGTTTTTT
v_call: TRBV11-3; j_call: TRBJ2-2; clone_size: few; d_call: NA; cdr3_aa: CASTQGMPNTGELFF; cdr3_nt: TGTGCCAGCACACAGGGTATGCCGAACACCGGGGAGCTGTTTTTT
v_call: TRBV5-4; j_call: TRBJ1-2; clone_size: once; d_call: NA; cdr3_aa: CASSLDIPSDGYTF; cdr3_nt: TGTGCCAGCAGCTTGGACATCCCAAGTGATGGCTACACCTTC
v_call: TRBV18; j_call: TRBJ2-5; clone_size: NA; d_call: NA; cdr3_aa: CASSPGGRETQYF; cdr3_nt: TGTGCCAGCTCTCCCGGGGGTAGAGAGACCCAGTACTTC
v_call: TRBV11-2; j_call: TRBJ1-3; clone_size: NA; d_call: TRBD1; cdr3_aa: CASCRGITGNTIYF; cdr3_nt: TGTGCCAGCTGCAGGGGGATCACTGGAAACACCATATATTTT
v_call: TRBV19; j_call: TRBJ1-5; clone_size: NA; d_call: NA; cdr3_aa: CASPQGAAAKPQHF; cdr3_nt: TGTGCCAGCCCACAAGGGGCTGCTGCAAAGCCCCAGCATTTT
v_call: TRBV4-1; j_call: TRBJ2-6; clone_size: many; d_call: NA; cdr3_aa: CASSQEEGTGANVLTF; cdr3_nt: TGCGCCAGCAGCCAAGAGGAGGGGACCGGGGCCAACGTCCTGACTTTC
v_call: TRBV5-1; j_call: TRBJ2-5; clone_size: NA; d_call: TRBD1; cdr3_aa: CASSFSTGKETQYF; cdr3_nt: TGCGCCAGCAGCTTTTCGACAGGGAAAGAGACCCAGTACTTC
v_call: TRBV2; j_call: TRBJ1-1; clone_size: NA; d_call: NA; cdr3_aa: CASSYQGYTEAFF; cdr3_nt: TGTGCCAGCAGTTATCAGGGGTACACTGAAGCTTTCTTT
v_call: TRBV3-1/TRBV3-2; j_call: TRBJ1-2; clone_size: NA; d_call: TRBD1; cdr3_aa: CASSQDEGAHGYTF; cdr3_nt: TGTGCCAGCAGCCAAGATGAGGGGGCGCATGGCTACACCTTC
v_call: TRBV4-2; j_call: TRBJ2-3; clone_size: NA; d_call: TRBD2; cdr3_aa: CASSQDFLAGYTDTQYF; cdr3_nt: TGTGCCAGCAGCCAAGATTTTCTAGCGGGGTACACAGATACGCAGTATTTT
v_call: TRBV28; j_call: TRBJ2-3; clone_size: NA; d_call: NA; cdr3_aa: CASTSSRGVTDTQYF; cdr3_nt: TGTGCCAGCACTTCCTCGCGGGGCGTCACAGATACGCAGTATTTT
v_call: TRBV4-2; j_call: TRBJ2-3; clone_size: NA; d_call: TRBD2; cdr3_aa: CASSQGGLADASTDTQYF; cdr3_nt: TGTGCCAGCAGCCAAGGGGGACTAGCCGATGCTAGCACAGATACGCAGTATTTT
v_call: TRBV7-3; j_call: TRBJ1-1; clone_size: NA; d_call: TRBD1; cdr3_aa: CASSLSDRGNTEAFF; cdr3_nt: TGTGCCAGCAGCTTGAGCGACAGGGGGAACACTGAAGCTTTCTTT
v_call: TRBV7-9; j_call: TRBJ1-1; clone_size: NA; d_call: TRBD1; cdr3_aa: CASSGRTGGRTEAFF; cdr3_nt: TGTGCCAGCAGCGGCCGGACAGGGGGACGGACTGAAGCTTTCTTT
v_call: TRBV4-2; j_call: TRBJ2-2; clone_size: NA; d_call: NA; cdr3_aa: CASSQDGGGDAGELFF; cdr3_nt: TGTGCCAGCAGCCAAGATGGCGGGGGCGATGCCGGGGAGCTGTTTTTT
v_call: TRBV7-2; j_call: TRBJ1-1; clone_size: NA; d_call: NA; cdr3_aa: CASSPQTAAAEAFF; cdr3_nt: TGTGCCAGCAGCCCCCAGACGGCGGCCGCTGAAGCTTTCTTT
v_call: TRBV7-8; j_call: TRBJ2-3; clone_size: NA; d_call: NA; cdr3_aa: CASSGRGDTQYF; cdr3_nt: TGTGCCAGCAGCGGGAGAGGGGATACGCAGTATTTT
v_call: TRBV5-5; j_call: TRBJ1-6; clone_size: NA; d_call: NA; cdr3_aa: CASSFGLEGSPLHF; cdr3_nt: TGTGCCAGCAGCTTCGGACTTGAGGGATCACCCCTCCACTTT
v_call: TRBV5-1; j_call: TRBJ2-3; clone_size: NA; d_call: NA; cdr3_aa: CASSGAASTDTQYF; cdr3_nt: TGCGCCAGCAGCGGTGCGGCCTCCACAGATACGCAGTATTTT
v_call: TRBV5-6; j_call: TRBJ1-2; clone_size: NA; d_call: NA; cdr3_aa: CASSLVGGGDYGYTF; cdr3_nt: TGTGCCAGCAGCTTGGTGGGTGGAGGTGACTATGGCTACACCTTC
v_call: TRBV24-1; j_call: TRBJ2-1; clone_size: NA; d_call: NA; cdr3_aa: CATSDPGHRNYNEQFF; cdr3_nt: TGTGCCACCAGTGACCCCGGCCACAGGAATTACAATGAGCAGTTCTTC
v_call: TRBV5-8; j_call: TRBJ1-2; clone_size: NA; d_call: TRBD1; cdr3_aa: CASSPGTANYGYTF; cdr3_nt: TGTGCCAGCAGCCCCGGGACAGCTAACTATGGCTACACCTTC
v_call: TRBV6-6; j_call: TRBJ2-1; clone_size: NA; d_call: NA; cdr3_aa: CASRSSDTAFNEQFF; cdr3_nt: TGTGCCAGCAGATCCTCTGACACCGCATTCAATGAGCAGTTCTTC
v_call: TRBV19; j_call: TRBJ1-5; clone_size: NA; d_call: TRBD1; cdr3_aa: CATNLRDSNQPQHF; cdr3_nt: TGTGCCACAAACCTCCGGGACAGTAATCAGCCCCAGCATTTT
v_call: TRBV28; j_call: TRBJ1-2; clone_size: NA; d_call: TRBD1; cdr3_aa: CASNLGQGNSYTF; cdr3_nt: TGTGCCAGCAACCTTGGACAGGGAAACTCCTACACCTTC
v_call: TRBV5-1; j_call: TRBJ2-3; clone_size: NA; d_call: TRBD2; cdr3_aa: CASSFGAGDADTQYF; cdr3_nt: TGCGCCAGCAGCTTTGGAGCGGGGGACGCAGATACGCAGTATTTT
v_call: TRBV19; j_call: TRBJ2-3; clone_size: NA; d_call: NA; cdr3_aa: CASSPGVGADTQYF; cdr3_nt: TGTGCCAGTAGTCCAGGGGTTGGTGCAGATACGCAGTATTTT
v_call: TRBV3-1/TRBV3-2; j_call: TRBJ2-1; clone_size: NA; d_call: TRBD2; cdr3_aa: CASSHPLLAGERGEQFF; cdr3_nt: TGTGCCAGCAGCCACCCCCTACTAGCGGGAGAAAGAGGTGAGCAGTTCTTC
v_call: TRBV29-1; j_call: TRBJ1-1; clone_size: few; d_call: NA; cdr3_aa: CSVTTMTNTEAFF; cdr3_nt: TGCAGCGTGACGACAATGACGAACACTGAAGCTTTCTTT
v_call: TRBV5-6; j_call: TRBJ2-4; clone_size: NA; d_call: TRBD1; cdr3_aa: CASSLLGQGATKNIQYF; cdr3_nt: TGTGCCAGCAGCTTGCTGGGACAGGGGGCGACCAAAAACATTCAGTACTTC
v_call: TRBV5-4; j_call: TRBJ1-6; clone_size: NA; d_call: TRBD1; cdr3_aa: CASSLAGQGASPLHF; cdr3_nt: TGTGCCAGCAGCTTGGCGGGACAGGGGGCTTCACCCCTCCACTTT
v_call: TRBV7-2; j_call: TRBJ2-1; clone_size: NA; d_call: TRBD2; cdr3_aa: CASSLKGGTSGVNEQFF; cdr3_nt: TGTGCCAGCAGCTTAAAGGGGGGCACTAGCGGGGTGAATGAGCAGTTCTTC
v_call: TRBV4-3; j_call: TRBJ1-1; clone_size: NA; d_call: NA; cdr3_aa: CASSQGWGGGNTEAFF; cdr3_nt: TGCGCCAGCAGCCAAGGCTGGGGCGGGGGCAACACTGAAGCTTTCTTT
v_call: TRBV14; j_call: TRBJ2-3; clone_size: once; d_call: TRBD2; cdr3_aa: CASSFKSGIGTDTQYF; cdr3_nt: TGTGCCAGCAGCTTTAAAAGCGGGATTGGGACAGATACGCAGTATTTT
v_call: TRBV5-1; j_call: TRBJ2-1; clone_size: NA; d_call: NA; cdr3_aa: CASSLDTSNEQFF; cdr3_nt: TGCGCCAGCAGCCTTGACACTAGCAATGAGCAGTTCTTC
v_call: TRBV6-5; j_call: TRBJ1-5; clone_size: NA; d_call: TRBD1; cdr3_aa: CASRPTQGGGQPQHF; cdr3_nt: TGTGCCAGCAGACCTACACAGGGGGGCGGTCAGCCCCAGCATTTT
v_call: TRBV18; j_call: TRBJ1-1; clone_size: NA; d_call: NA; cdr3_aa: CASSPLGGPDTEAFF; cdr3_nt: TGTGCCAGCTCACCATTGGGGGGGCCGGACACTGAAGCTTTCTTT
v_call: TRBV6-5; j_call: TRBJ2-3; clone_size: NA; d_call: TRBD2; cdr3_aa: CAAGGLAGLDTQYF; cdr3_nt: TGTGCCGCAGGGGGGCTAGCGGGGTTAGATACGCAGTATTTT
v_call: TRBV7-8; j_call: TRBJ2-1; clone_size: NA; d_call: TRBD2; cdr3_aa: CASRRTRLAGGKGNEQFF; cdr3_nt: TGTGCCAGCAGGAGAACACGACTAGCGGGAGGAAAGGGTAATGAGCAGTTCTTC
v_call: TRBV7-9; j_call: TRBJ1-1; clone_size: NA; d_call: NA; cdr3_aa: CASSLDTLNTEAFF; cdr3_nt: TGTGCCAGCAGCCTGGACACACTAAACACTGAAGCTTTCTTT
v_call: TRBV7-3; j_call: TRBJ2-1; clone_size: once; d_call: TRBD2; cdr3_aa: CASRSQREGSLWGNEQFF; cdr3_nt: TGTGCCAGCAGGTCCCAGCGGGAGGGTTCCCTTTGGGGCAATGAGCAGTTCTTC
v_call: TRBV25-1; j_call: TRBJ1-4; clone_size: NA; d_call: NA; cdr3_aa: CASERGGTNEKLFF; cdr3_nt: TGTGCCAGTGAACGAGGAGGAACTAATGAAAAACTGTTTTTT
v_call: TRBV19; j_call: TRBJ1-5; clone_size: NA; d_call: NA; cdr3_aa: CATGRQGGSNQPQHF; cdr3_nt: TGTGCCACCGGGCGGCAGGGAGGCAGCAATCAGCCCCAGCATTTT
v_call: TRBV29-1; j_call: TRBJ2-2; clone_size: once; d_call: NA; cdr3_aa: CSDSGWGPDGELFF; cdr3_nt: TGCAGCGACTCCGGGTGGGGGCCGGACGGGGAGCTGTTTTTT
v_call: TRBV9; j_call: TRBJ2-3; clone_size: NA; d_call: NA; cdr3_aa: CASSERVSDTQYF; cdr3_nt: TGTGCCAGCAGCGAGCGCGTTTCGGATACGCAGTATTTT
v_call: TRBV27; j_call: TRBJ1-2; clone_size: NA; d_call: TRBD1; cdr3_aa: CASSLAQDRGNYGYTF; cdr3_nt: TGTGCCAGCAGTCTTGCTCAGGACAGGGGGAACTATGGCTACACCTTC